The 20 T cell receptor beta chains below all came from one sample that was sequenced in a study of vaccination effects on CD4 cells after COVID-19. No antigen has been assigned to these receptors. Following 10 days of culture, CD4+ T cells were isolated. Using immunoSEQ multiplex PCR, the repertoire was profiled, and TCRdb retains in-frame clones only, with some absent. The table has around 40,000 clones, 55% to 80% seen once. This material consisted of CD4+ T cells from PBMCs cultured without peptide, taken before COVID-19 vaccination. The receptors here all came from a human donor who received a COVID-19 vaccine.

The chain joins TRBV3-1 (or the pseudogene TRBV3-2) to TRBJ2-7; the match to TRBD1 covers 8 bases. CDR1 is LGHDT, CDR2 YNNKEL, per germline (reference sequence). The V segment lost 4 bases and the J segment 1 base; nucleotides outside the gene matches: 3. The CDR3 is 14 amino acids. The CDR3: CASSRTGSSYEQYF. DNA of the CDR3: TGTGCCAGCAGCCGGACAGGGTCATCCTACGAGCAGTACTTC.

The rearrangement uses TRBV12-3 or TRBV12-4 and TRBJ1-5, with a weak D call TRBD1 (5 bases). V was shortened by 5 bases and J by 10 bases, with 15 bases between the two germline ends. The CDR3 is 13 residues long. CDR3 loop: CASSPVVRGPQHF. DNA for the CDR3: TGTGCCAGCAGTCCAGTGGTGAGGGGCCCCCAGCATTTT.

The CDR3 spells CASGLVHEQYF. CDR3 in DNA: TGTGCTAGTGGTTTGGTACACGAGCAGTACTTC. The rearrangement joins TRBV12-5 to TRBJ2-7; D gene uncertain. The germline V and J ends were trimmed by 0 bases and 5 bases, with 2 bases remaining between them. The CDR3 runs to 11 residues. The germline gives CDR1 LGHNT, CDR2 FRNRAP. The whole variable domain, filled in from reference TRBV12-5 and TRBJ2-7, reads DARVTQTPRHKVTEMGQEVTMRCQPILGHNTVFWYRQTMMQGLELLAYFRNRAPLDDSGMPKDRFSAEMPDATLATLKIQPSEPRDSAVYFCASGLVHEQYFGPGTRLTVT.

The chain has TRBV12-5 and TRBJ2-3; D call uncertain. The CDR3 has 12 residues. Germline V CDR1 and CDR2: LGHNT, FRNRAP. Trimming removed 5 bases at V and 6 bases at J, with 9 bases between. CDR3 DNA: TGTGCTAGTGGTCCCGCCCAGGATACGCAGTATTTT. It translates to CASGPAQDTQYF.

DNA for the CDR3: TGTGCCAGCAGCGGGGGCGGGTCTAGCACAGATACGCAGTATTTT. Protein: CASSGGGSSTDTQYF. The V gene is TRBV9, the J gene TRBJ2-3, with D perhaps assigned TRBD1 or TRBD2 (5 bases each). Per germline, CDR1 SGDLS and CDR2 YYNGEE. The CDR3 is 15 amino acids. Trimming shortened V by 3 bases and J by 0 bases, and 11 bases separated the two germline ends.

V and J are TRBV6-5 and TRBJ2-3; no definite D call. CDR1 is MNHEY and CDR2 is SVGAGI in the germline V gene. The CDR3 runs 10 residues. V dropped 11 bases and J dropped 3 bases, with 6 bases sitting between them. This chain's CDR3 is CAVRTDTQYF. The CDR3 DNA follows: TGTGCCGTAAGGACAGATACGCAGTATTTT.

V is TRBV7-9 and J is TRBJ2-2; D not resolved. With 1 base removed from V and 0 bases from J, the gap between germline ends came to 9 bases. Germline values: CDR1 SEHNR, CDR2 FQNEAQ (reference sequence). The CDR3 has 16 amino acids. The CDR3 DNA is TGTGCCAGCAGCTTAGGGTCGGCGGCGAACACCGGGGAGCTGTTTTTT. Protein product: CASSLGSAANTGELFF.

There are a few counts of this clone. The rearrangement links TRBV5-4 to TRBJ1-4; D is undetermined. The germline CDR1 and CDR2 sequences are SGHNT and YYREEE (reference sequence). V was clipped by 4 bases and J by 8 bases, with 15 bases between them. The CDR3 is made up of 14 amino acids. CDR3 loop: CASSNDPNIEKLFF. The CDR3, as DNA: TGTGCCAGCAGCAACGACCCGAATATCGAAAAACTGTTTTTT.

The chain links TRBV23-1 to TRBJ1-1; D unclear. TRBV23-1 is designated an ORF whose function remains uncertain. The CDR3 runs to 13 residues. V lost 1 base and J lost 1, with 4 bases in between. The CDR3 is CASSQWWNTEAFF. The CDR3 region has the DNA TGCGCCAGCAGTCAATGGTGGAACACTGAAGCTTTCTTT.

This clone has just one count. The CDR3 DNA follows: TGCGCCAGCAGTGTAGAGTATGGCGGTGCTGAAACTGAAGCTTTCTTT. It codes for CASSVEYGGAETEAFF. This sequence joins TRBV10-2 and TRBJ1-1, with D uncertain. Germline CDR1 is WSHSY and CDR2 is SAAADI. CDR3 length: 16 residues. Trimming removed 4 bases from V and 5 bases from J, with 20 bases in between.

V and J are TRBV6-1 and TRBJ2-5; D possibly corresponds to TRBD2 (5 bases). V was shortened by 5 bases and J by 5 bases, with 6 bases between the two germline ends. Per the germline V gene, CDR1 is MNHNS and CDR2 is SASEGT. This CDR3 has 11 amino acids. CDR3 sequence (DNA): TGTGCCAGCAGTCGGGATGAGACCCAGTACTTC. As protein: CASSRDETQYF.

The chain uses TRBV24-1 and TRBJ1-1, with D perhaps TRBD1 (6 bases). Germline assignment: CDR1 KGHDR and CDR2 SFDVKD. The V end was cut by 4 bases, the J end by 1 base, with 12 bases between. The CDR3 consists of 15 residues. As DNA, the CDR3 is TGTGCCACCAGTGAAGGGGGAGGGGGGAACACTGAAGCTTTCTTT. This gives the protein CATSEGGGGNTEAFF.

The V call is TRBV6-5, the J call TRBJ2-1; weak D call: TRBD1 (7 bases). The germline V gene has CDR1 MNHEY and CDR2 SVGAGI. V was trimmed by 7 bases and J by 12 bases, leaving 16 bases between them. This CDR3 contains 12 residues. CDR3 sequence reads: CASNPRGVVQFF. CDR3 coding DNA: TGTGCCAGCAACCCCAGGGGGGTGGTGCAGTTCTTC.

V gene TRBV6-5 combines with J gene TRBJ2-3; unclear D gene. The CDR3 spans 13 residues. CDR1 is MNHEY, CDR2 SVGAGI, per germline. V lost 5 bases to trimming and J lost 2 bases, with 8 bases between them. CDR3 bases: TGTGCCAGCAGTAACGCTTTCACAGATACGCAGTATTTT. This translates into CASSNAFTDTQYF.

The chain is built from TRBV19 and TRBJ2-1; no clear D. The CDR3 totals 15 residues. Germline assignment: CDR1 LNHDA and CDR2 SQIVND (reference sequence). The V end was cut by 3 bases, the J end by 0 bases, with 9 bases between. CDR3 sequence (DNA): TGTGCCAGTAGTATGGTGGCGGCCTCCTACAATGAGCAGTTCTTC. Its translation is CASSMVAASYNEQFF.

The chain couples TRBV5-1 to TRBJ2-7; TRBD1 agrees at 7 bases. The CDR3 is made up of 14 amino acids. Unmatched junction bases numbered 7, after V lost 4 bases and J lost 3 bases. Germline-derived CDR1 and CDR2 are SGHRS and YFSETQ. CDR3 region: CASSGRTGVYEQYF. The DNA of the CDR3 is TGCGCCAGCAGCGGCCGAACAGGGGTCTACGAGCAGTACTTC.

The CDR3 sequence: CASSWGQGSAEAFF. CDR3 DNA sequence: TGCGCCAGCAGCTGGGGACAGGGGAGCGCTGAAGCTTTCTTT. The genes are TRBV5-1 and TRBJ1-1, with 10 positions matching TRBD1. V trimming: 3 bases; J trimming: 6 bases; junction bases outside the gene matches: 5. Per germline, CDR1 SGHRS and CDR2 YFSETQ. This CDR3 is 14 amino acids long.

This clone was observed a single time. V gene TRBV5-1 combines with J gene TRBJ1-6; 10 positions agree with TRBD1. The junction had 4 bases not matched to a gene; V was cut back by 4 bases and J by 6 bases. The CDR3 runs to 15 residues. Per the germline V gene, CDR1 is SGHRS and CDR2 is YFSETQ. For the CDR3, the DNA is TGCGCCAGCAGCCCCGGGGACAGGGGTAATTCACCCCTCCACTTT. It specifies CASSPGDRGNSPLHF.

In DNA, the CDR3 is TGCAGCGTTGAACCGGACAGAAACAATGAGCAGTTCTTC. Translated: CSVEPDRNNEQFF. The V gene is TRBV29-1, the J gene TRBJ2-1, with D possibly matching TRBD1 (6 bases). Germline values: CDR1 SQVTM, CDR2 ANQGSEA. The V end lost 2 bases, the J end lost 5 bases, and 10 bases lay between the germline ends. The CDR3 contains 13 residues.

This clone has only one observation. The chain joins TRBV10-3 to TRBJ2-3, with TRBD2 matching over 8 bases. Trimming cost V 2 bases and J 0 bases; bases outside gene matches: 7. The germline CDR1 and CDR2 sequences are ENHRY and SYGVKD. The CDR3 spans 17 residues. Written as DNA, the CDR3 is TGTGCCATCAGTGAGGGGGTCACTAGCGGTAGCACAGATACGCAGTATTTT. Translation: CAISEGVTSGSTDTQYF.